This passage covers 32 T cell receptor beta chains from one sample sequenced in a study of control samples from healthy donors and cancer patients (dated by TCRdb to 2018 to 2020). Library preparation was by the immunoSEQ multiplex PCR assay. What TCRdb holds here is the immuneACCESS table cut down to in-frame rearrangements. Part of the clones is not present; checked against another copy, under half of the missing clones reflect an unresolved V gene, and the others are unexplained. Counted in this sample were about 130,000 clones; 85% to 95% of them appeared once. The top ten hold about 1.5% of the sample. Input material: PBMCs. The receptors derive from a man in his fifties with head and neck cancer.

CDR3 sequence reads: CASSHRGGNEKLFF. In DNA form, the CDR3 reads TGTGCCAGCAGCCACAGGGGCGGGAATGAAAAACTGTTTTTT. The chain carries TRBV5-4 and TRBJ1-4; 7 bases fit TRBD1. The junction had 5 bases not matched to a gene; V was cut back by 4 bases and J by 5 bases. Germline CDR1 is SGHNT and CDR2 is YYREEE (reference sequence). CDR3 size: 14 residues.

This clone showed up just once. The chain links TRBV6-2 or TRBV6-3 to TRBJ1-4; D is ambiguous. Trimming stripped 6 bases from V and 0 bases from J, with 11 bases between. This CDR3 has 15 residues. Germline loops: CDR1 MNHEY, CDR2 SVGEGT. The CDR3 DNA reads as TGTGCCAGCAGCCGCGCGATCGCAACTAATGAAAAACTGTTTTTT. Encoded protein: CASSRAIATNEKLFF.

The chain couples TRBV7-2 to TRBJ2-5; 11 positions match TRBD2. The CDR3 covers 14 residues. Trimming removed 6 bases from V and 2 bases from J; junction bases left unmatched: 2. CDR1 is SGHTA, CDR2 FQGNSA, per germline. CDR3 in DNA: TGTGCCAGCAGACGACTAGCGGGGCAAGAGACCCAGTACTTC. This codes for CASRRLAGQETQYF.

This CDR3 is CASSPWTGAGNTIYF. For the CDR3, the DNA is TGCGCCAGCAGCCCATGGACGGGGGCTGGAAACACCATATATTTT. The genes are TRBV5-1 and TRBJ1-3, with D tentatively TRBD1 (5 bases). Germline V gene data show CDR1 as SGHRS and CDR2 as YFSETQ. The CDR3 covers 15 residues. V lost 4 bases, J lost 2 bases, and 13 bases lay in between.

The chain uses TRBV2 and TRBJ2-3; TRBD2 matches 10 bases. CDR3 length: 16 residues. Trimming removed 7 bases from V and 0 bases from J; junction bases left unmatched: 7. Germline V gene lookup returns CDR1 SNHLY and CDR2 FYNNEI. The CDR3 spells CASKTSGWGSTDTQYF. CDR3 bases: TGTGCCAGCAAGACTAGCGGGTGGGGAAGCACAGATACGCAGTATTTT.

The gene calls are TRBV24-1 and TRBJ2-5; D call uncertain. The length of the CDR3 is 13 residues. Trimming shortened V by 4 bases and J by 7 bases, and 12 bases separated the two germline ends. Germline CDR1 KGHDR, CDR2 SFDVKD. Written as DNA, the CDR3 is TGTGCCACCAGTGAACGACCCCGAGGGACCCAGTACTTC. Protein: CATSERPRGTQYF.

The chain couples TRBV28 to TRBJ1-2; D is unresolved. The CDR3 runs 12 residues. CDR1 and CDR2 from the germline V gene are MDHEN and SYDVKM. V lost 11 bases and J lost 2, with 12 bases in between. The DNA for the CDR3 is TGTGCCGGCACAGACCAAAACTATGGCTACACCTTC. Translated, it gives CAGTDQNYGYTF.

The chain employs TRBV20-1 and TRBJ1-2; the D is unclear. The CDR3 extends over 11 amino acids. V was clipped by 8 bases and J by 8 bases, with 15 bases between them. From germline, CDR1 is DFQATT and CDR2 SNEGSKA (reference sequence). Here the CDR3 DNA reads TGCAGTCTAAAAGGAGGGTACGGCTACACCTTC. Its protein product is CSLKGGYGYTF.

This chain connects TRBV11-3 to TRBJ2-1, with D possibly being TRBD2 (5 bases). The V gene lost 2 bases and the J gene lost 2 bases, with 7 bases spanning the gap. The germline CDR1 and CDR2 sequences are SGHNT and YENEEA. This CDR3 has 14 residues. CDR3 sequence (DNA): TGTGCCAGCAGCTTAAAAGCGGCCTACAATGAGCAGTTCTTC. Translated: CASSLKAAYNEQFF.

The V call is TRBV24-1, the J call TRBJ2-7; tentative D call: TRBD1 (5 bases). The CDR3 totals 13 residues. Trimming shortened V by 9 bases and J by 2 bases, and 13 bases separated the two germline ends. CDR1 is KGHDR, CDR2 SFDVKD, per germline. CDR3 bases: TGTGCCACCCAAGAAGCAGGGACCTACGAGCAGTACTTC. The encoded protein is CATQEAGTYEQYF.

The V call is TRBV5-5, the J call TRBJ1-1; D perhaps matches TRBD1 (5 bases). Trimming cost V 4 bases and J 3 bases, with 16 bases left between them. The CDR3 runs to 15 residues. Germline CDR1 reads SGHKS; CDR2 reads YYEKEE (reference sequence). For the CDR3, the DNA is TGTGCCAGCAGCCTGTCAAGCAGGGTTGACACTGAAGCTTTCTTT. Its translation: CASSLSSRVDTEAFF. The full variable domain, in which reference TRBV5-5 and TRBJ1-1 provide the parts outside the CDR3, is DAGVTQSPTHLIKTRGQQVTLRCSPISGHKSVSWYQQVLGQGPQFIFQYYEKEERGRGNFPDRFSARQFPNYSSELNVNALLLGDSALYLCASSLSSRVDTEAFFGQGTRLTVV.

The CDR3: CASSYTGVGNTIYF. In DNA, the CDR3 is TGTGCCAGCAGTTATACGGGGGTTGGAAACACCATATATTTT. The genes are TRBV6-6 and TRBJ1-3; maybe TRBD1 (5 bases). Germline V gene sequence: CDR1 MNHNY, CDR2 SVGAGI (reference sequence). Trimming removed 3 bases from V and 3 bases from J, with 9 bases in between. This CDR3 has 14 residues.

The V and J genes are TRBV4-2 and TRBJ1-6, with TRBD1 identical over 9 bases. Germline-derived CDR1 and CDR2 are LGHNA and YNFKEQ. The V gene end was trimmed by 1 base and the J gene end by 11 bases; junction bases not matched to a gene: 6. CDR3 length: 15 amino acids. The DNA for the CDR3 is TGTGCCAGCAGCCAAGGGGGACAGGGAATGCCACCCCTCCACTTT. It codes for CASSQGGQGMPPLHF.

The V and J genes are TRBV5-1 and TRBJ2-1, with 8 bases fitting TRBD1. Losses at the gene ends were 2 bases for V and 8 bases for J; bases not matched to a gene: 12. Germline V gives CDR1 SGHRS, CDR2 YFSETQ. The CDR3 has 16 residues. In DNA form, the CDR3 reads TGCGCCAGCAGCTTAACCGGGACAGGTCACTCCTATGAGCAGTTCTTC. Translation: CASSLTGTGHSYEQFF. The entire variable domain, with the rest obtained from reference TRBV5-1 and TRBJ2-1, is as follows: KAGVTQTPRYLIKTRGQQVTLSCSPISGHRSVSWYQQTPGQGLQFLFEYFSETQRNKGNFPGRFSGRQFSNSRSEMNVSTLELGDSALYLCASSLTGTGHSYEQFFGPGTRLTVL.

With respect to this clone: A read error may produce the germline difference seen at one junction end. CDR3 loop: CASSHRDYGHTF. For the CDR3, the DNA is TGTGCCAGCAGTCACAGGGACTATGGCCACACCTTC. The chain joins TRBV2 to TRBJ1-2; D may be TRBD1 (6 bases). Germline assignment: CDR1 SNHLY and CDR2 FYNNEI. The CDR3 sequence is 12 residues long.

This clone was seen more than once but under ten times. As DNA, the CDR3 is TGTGCCAGCAGCCCCTACTTAAATAATGAGCAGTTCTTC. This encodes CASSPYLNNEQFF. The chain links TRBV7-2 to TRBJ2-1; unclear D gene. Germline V gene lookup returns CDR1 SGHTA and CDR2 FQGNSA. The CDR3 totals 13 residues. V was clipped by 5 bases and J by 7 bases, with 12 bases between them.

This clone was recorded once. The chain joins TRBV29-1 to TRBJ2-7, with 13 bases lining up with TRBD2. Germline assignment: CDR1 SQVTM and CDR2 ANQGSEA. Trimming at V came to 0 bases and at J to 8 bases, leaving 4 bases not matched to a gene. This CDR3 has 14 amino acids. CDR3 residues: CSVEDPLAGGQQYF. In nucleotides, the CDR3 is TGCAGCGTTGAAGATCCACTAGCGGGGGGGCAGCAGTACTTC.

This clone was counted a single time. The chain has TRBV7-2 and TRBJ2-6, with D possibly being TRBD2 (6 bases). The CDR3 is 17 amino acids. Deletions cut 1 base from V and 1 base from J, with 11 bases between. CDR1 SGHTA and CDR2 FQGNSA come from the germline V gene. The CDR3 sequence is CASSLVGGISGANVLTF. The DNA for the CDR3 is TGTGCCAGCAGCTTAGTCGGGGGTATATCTGGGGCCAACGTCCTGACTTTC.

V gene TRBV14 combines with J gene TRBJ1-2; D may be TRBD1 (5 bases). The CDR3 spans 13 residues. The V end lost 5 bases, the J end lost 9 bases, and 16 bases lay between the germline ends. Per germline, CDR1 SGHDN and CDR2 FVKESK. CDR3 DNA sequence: TGTGCCAGCAGCGAGGGGCCCCTAGTGAGCTACACCTTC. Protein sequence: CASSEGPLVSYTF.

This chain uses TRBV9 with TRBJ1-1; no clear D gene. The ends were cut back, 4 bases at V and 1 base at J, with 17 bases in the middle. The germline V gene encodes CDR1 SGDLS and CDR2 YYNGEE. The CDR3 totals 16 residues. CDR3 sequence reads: CASSPRNAEQNTEAFF. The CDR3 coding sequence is TGTGCCAGCAGCCCCCGAAACGCCGAGCAGAACACTGAAGCTTTCTTT.

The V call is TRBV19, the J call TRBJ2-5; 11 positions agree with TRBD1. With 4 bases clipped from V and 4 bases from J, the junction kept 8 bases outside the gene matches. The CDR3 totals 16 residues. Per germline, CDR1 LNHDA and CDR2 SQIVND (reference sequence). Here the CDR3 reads CASSKGQGAGGETQYF. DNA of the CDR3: TGTGCCAGTAGTAAAGGACAGGGGGCGGGAGGAGAGACCCAGTACTTC.

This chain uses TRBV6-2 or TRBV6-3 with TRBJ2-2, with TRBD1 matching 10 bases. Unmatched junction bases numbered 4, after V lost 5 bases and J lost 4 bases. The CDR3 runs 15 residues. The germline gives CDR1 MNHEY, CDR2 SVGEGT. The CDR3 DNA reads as TGTGCCAGCAGTGACAGGGGGCGCTTCACCGGGGAGCTGTTTTTT. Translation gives CASSDRGRFTGELFF.

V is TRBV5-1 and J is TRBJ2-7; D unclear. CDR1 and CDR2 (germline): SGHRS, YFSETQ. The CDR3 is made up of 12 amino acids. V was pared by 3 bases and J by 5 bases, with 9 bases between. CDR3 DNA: TGCGCCAGCAGCTACTCCGGCAACGAGCAGTACTTC. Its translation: CASSYSGNEQYF.

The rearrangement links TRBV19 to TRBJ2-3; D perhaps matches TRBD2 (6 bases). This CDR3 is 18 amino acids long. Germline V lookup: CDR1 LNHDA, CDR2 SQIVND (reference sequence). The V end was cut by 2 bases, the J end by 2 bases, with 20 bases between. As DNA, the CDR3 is TGTGCCAGTAGTATAATAGGCGGCGGTAGCGGATTCACAGATACGCAGTATTTT. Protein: CASSIIGGGSGFTDTQYF. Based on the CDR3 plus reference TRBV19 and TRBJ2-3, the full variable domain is DGGITQSPKYLFRKEGQNVTLSCEQNLNHDAMYWYRQDPGQGLRLIYYSQIVNDFQKGDIAEGYSVSREKKESFPLTVTSAQKNPTAFYLCASSIIGGGSGFTDTQYFGPGTRLTVL.

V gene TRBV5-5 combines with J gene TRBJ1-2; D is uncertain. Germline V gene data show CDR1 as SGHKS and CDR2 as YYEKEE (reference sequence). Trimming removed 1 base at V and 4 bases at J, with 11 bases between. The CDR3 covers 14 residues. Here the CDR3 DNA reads TGTGCCAGCAGCTTGAGCAATTGGGGCTATGGCTACACCTTC. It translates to CASSLSNWGYGYTF.

As DNA, the CDR3 is TGTGCCAGCAGTTTATCCCTTACTAGGCTAGCGGGGGGGCGTACAGATACGCAGTATTTT. The encoded protein is CASSLSLTRLAGGRTDTQYF. This chain links TRBV28 with TRBJ2-3; 12 nucleotides align to TRBD2. V trimming: 1 base; J trimming: 3 bases; junction bases outside the gene matches: 14. The CDR3 is made up of 20 amino acids. Germline loops: CDR1 MDHEN, CDR2 SYDVKM.

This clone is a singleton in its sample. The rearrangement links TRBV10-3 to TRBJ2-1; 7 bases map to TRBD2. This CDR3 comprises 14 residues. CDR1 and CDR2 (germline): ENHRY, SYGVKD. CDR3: CATLGGPAYNEQFF. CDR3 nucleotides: TGTGCGACCTTGGGAGGGCCAGCCTACAATGAGCAGTTCTTC.

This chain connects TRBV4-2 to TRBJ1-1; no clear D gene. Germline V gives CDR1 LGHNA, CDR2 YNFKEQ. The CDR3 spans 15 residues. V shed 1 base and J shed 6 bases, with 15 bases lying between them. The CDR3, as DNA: TGTGCCAGCAGCCAAGTGGGAGACGGCAACTCTGAAGCTTTCTTT. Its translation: CASSQVGDGNSEAFF.

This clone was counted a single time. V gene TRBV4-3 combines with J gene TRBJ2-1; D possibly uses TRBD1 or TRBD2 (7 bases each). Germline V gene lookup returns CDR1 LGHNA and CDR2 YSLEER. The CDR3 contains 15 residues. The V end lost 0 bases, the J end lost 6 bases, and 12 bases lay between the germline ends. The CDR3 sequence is CASSQDPRGGNEQFF. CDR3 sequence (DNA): TGCGCCAGCAGCCAAGATCCCAGGGGGGGCAATGAGCAGTTCTTC.

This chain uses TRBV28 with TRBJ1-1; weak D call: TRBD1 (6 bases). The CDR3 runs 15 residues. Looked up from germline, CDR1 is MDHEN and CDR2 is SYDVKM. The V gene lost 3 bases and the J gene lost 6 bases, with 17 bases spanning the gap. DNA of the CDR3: TGTGCCAGCAGTTTGGGGGTCGCAGGGGTCGCTGAAGCTTTCTTT. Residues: CASSLGVAGVAEAFF.

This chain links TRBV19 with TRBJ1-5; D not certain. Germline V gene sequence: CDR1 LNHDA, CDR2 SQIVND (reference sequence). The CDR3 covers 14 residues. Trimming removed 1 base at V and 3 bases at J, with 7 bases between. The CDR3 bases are TGTGCCAGTAGTATAGGTAGGGTCAATCAGCCCCAGCATTTT. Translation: CASSIGRVNQPQHF.

The CDR3 region is CASTSEGDNEQFF. The CDR3 coding sequence is TGTGCCAGCACCTCGGAGGGGGATAATGAGCAGTTCTTC. The rearrangement joins TRBV27 to TRBJ2-1, with D perhaps matching TRBD1 or TRBD2 (6 bases each). This CDR3 is built from 13 residues. The V and J ends lost 7 bases and 7 bases respectively, with 14 bases between them. CDR1 is MNHEY and CDR2 is SMNVEV in the germline V gene (reference sequence).